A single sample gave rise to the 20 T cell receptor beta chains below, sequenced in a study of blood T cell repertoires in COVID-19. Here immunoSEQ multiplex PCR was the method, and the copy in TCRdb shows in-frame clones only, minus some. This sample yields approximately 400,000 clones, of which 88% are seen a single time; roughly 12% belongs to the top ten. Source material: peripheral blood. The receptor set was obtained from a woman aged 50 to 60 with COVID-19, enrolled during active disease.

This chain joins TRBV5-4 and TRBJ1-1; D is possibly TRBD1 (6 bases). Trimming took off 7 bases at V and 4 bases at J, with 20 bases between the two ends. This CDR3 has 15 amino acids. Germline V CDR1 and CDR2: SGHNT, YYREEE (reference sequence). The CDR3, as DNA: TGTGCCAGCTCCTTCGGGGGGGGCGGTGGCACTGAAGCTTTCTTT. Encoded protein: CASSFGGGGGTEAFF.

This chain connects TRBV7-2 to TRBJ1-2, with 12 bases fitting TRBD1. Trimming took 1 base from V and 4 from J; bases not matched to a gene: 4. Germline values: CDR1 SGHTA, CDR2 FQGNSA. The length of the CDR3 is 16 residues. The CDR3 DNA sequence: TGTGCCAGCAGCTTAGAGGCGGGACAGGGGGCCTATGGCTACACCTTC. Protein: CASSLEAGQGAYGYTF. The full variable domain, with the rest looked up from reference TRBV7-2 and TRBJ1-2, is GAGVSQSPSNKVTEKGKDVELRCDPISGHTALYWYRQSLGQGLEFLIYFQGNSAPDKSGLPSDRFSAERTGGSVSTLTIQRTQQEDSAVYLCASSLEAGQGAYGYTFGSGTRLTVV.

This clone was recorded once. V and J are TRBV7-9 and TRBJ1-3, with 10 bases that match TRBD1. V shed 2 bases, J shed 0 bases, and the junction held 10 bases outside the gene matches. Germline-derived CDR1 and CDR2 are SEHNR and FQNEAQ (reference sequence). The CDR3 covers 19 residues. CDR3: CASSLKGSGQGLSGNTIYF. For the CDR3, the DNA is TGTGCCAGCAGCTTAAAAGGGTCGGGACAGGGGCTCTCTGGAAACACCATATATTTT.

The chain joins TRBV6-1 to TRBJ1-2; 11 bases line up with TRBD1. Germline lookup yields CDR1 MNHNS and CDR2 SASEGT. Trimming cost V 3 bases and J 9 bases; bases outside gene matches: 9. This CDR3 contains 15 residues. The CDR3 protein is CASSEGQGVSWSYTF. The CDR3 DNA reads TGTGCCAGCAGTGAGGGACAGGGGGTGTCTTGGAGCTACACCTTC.

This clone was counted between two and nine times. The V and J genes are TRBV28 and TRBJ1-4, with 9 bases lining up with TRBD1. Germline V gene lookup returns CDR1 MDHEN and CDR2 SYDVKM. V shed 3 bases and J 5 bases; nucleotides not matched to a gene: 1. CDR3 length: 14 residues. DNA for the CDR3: TGTGCCAGCAGTTTGGGGACAGGGAATGAAAAACTGTTTTTT. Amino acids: CASSLGTGNEKLFF.

The CDR3 here is CAWSDWQGAAGTGELFF. For the CDR3, the DNA is TGTGCCTGGAGTGACTGGCAGGGGGCAGCGGGCACCGGGGAGCTGTTTTTT. The V and J genes are TRBV30 and TRBJ2-2; 8 positions agree with TRBD1. J gave up 4 bases and V 1 base, and 11 bases lay outside the gene matches. The CDR3 loop spans 17 amino acids. Germline-derived CDR1 and CDR2 are GTSNPN and SVGIG (reference sequence).

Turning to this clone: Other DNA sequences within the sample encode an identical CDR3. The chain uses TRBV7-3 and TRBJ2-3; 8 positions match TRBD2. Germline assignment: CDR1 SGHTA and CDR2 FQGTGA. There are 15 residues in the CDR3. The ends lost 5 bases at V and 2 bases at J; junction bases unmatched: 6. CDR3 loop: CASSPSGGATDTQYF. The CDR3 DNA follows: TGTGCCAGCAGCCCAAGCGGGGGAGCCACAGATACGCAGTATTTT. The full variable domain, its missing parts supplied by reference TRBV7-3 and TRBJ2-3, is GAGVSQTPSNKVTEKGKYVELRCDPISGHTALYWYRQSLGQGPEFLIYFQGTGAADDSGLPNDRFFAVRPEGSVSTLKIQRTERGDSAVYLCASSPSGGATDTQYFGPGTRLTVL.

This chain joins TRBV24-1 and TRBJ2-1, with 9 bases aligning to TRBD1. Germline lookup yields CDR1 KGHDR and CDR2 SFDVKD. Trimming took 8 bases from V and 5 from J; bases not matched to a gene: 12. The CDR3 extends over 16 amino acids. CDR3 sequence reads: CATKEDPGQGNNEQFF. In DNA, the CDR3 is TGTGCCACCAAGGAAGACCCGGGACAGGGAAACAATGAGCAGTTCTTC.

DNA for the CDR3: TGTGCCAGCAGTTACGCCGGTTCGGGGGTCTCACCCCTCCACTTT. It translates to CASSYAGSGVSPLHF. The chain couples TRBV6-5 to TRBJ1-6, with D perhaps matching TRBD1 (5 bases). Germline CDR1 and CDR2: MNHEY and SVGAGI. Trimming stripped 2 bases from V and 10 bases from J, with 15 bases between. The CDR3 has 15 amino acids.

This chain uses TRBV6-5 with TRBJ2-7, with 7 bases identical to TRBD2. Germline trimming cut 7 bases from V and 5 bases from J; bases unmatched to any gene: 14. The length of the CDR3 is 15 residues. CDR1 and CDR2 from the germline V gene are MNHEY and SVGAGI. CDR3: CASNGEGFRDHEQYF. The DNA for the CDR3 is TGTGCCAGCAATGGGGAGGGATTCCGAGACCACGAGCAGTACTTC.

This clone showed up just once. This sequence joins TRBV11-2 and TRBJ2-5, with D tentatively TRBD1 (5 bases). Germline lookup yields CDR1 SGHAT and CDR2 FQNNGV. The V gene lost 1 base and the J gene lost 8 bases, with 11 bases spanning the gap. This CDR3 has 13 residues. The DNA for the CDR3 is TGTGCCAGCAGCTTAGTTGGGGCCGGAACCCAGTACTTC. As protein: CASSLVGAGTQYF.

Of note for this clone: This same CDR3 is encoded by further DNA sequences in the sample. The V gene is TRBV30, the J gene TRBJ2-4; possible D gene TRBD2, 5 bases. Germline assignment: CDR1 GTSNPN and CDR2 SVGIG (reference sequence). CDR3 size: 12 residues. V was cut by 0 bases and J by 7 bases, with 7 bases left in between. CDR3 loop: CAWSVLENIQYF. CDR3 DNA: TGTGCCTGGAGTGTACTAGAGAACATTCAGTACTTC.

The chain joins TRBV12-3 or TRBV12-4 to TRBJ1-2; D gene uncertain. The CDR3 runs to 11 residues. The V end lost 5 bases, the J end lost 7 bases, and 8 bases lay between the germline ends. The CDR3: CASSQTAGYTF. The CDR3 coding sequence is TGTGCCAGCAGTCAAACAGCTGGCTACACCTTC.

Here the CDR3 reads CASSPVLEGLAFF. The CDR3 region has the DNA TGTGCCAGCAGCCCGGTTTTGGAGGGGCTAGCTTTCTTT. The genes are TRBV5-6 and TRBJ1-1; D is perhaps TRBD1 (5 bases). Trimming stripped 4 bases from V and 10 bases from J, with 17 bases between. Germline V lookup: CDR1 SGHDT, CDR2 YYEEEE. The CDR3 is made up of 13 amino acids.

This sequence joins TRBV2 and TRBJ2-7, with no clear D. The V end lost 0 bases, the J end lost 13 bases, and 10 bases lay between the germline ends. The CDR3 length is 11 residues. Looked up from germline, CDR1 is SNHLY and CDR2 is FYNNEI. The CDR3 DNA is TGTGCCAGCAGTGAAGCCTTCCGGGTTTACTTC. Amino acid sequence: CASSEAFRVYF.

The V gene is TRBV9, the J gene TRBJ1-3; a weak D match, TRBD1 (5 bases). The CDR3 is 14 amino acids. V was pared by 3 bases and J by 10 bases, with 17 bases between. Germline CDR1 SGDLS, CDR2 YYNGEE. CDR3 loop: CASSATGIGGTIYF. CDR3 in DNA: TGTGCCAGCAGCGCGACGGGAATTGGGGGGACCATATATTTT.

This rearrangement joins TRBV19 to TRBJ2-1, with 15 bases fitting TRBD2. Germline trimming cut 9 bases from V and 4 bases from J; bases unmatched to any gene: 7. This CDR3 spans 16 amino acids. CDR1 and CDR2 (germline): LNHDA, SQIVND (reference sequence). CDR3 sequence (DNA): TGTGCCAGCTCCCGGACTAGCGGGGGGGCTTACAATGAGCAGTTCTTC. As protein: CASSRTSGGAYNEQFF.

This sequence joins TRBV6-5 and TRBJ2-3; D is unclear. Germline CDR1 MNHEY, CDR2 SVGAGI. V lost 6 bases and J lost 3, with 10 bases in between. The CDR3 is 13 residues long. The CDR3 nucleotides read TGTGCCAGCAGCCAAGCCGGGACAGATACGCAGTATTTT. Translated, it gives CASSQAGTDTQYF.

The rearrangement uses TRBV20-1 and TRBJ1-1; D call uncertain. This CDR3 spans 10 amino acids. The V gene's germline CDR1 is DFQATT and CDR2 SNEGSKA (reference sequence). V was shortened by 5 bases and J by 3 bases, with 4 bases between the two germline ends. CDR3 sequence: CSALHTEAFF. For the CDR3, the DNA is TGCAGTGCTCTTCACACTGAAGCTTTCTTT.

CDR3 nucleotides: TGTGCCAGCAGCGGGGACAGCGAAGAGACCCAGTACTTC. Its protein product is CASSGDSEETQYF. The chain has TRBV9 and TRBJ2-5; 7 bases match TRBD1. V lost 3 bases, J lost 3 bases, and 2 bases stayed unmatched. Germline V gives CDR1 SGDLS, CDR2 YYNGEE. This CDR3 contains 13 residues.